These T cell receptor beta chains were read from a single sample in a study of OX40 agonist ivuxolimab in advanced cancers. Data came from immunoSEQ multiplex PCR; TCRdb stores just in-frame clones and leaves some out. In the table there are tens of thousands of clones, 70% to 90% of which are singletons. The sequenced sample was CD4+ or CD8+ T cells sorted from blood, obtained in a trial of the OX40 agonist ivuxolimab. These receptors were collected from an adult with an advanced solid tumor such as melanoma, head and neck, liver or kidney cancer. The CDR3 runs from the conserved cysteine through the conserved F or W. The D gene is left open where the match is weak.

d_gene,j_gene,v_gene,len,CDR3aa
TRBD2,TRBJ2-3,TRBV19,14,CASTRGVRTDTQYF
TRBD1,TRBJ1-5,TRBV6-5,15,CASSYTQGARQPQHF
.,TRBJ2-7,TRBV10-1,15,CANTPPRQGTYEQYF
.,TRBJ1-1,TRBV18,15,CASSPPEGLNTEAFF
.,TRBJ2-5,TRBV27,14,CASRLGRKQETQYF
.,TRBJ2-7,TRBV30,13,CAWSRDTPYEQYF
TRBD1,TRBJ1-4,TRBV6-1,15,CASSEVAGGNEKLFF
TRBD2,TRBJ2-7,TRBV5-4,15,CASSRGLAGAYEQYF
.,TRBJ2-3,TRBV30,15,CAWSVGGGGTDTQYF
TRBD1,TRBJ1-2,TRBV5-4,12,CASSQAGGGYTF
TRBD1,TRBJ1-4,TRBV6-1,15,CASSDLTGGDEKLFF
TRBD2,TRBJ2-3,TRBV27,16,CASSSRTSGSTDTQYF
TRBD1,TRBJ2-7,TRBV30,11,CAWSPTGRVYF
TRBD1,TRBJ2-1,TRBV7-7,15,CASSLGTGIHNEQFF
TRBD1,TRBJ2-4,TRBV6-1,15,CASKEGTGGKNIQYF
TRBD1,TRBJ2-1,TRBV27,13,CASSTTTGTGLFF
.,TRBJ1-1,TRBV11-2,13,CASSLGDNTEAFF
.,TRBJ2-7,TRBV28,15,CASTPLRTETYEQYF
.,TRBJ1-2,TRBV9,14,CASSVDQGNDGYTF
.,TRBJ2-5,TRBV2,15,CASRYLAGGRETQYF
.,TRBJ1-1,TRBV9,14,CASSVRTENTEAFF
.,TRBJ1-1,TRBV5-5,13,CASTGQGLTEAFF
.,TRBJ1-2,TRBV2,12,CASSVQGNGYTF
TRBD2,TRBJ2-1,TRBV2,15,CASADPPLAGNEQFF
.,TRBJ1-2,TRBV4-2,15,CASSQAPGADYGYTF
TRBD1,TRBJ2-4,TRBV9,17,CASSVGDRVGGKNIQYF
.,TRBJ1-1,TRBV5-1,16,CASRGAEGHSNTEAFF
.,TRBJ1-5,TRBV28,13,CASSYGSNQPQHF
TRBD1,TRBJ2-7,TRBV7-7,15,CASSQGQGASYEQYF
TRBD1,TRBJ1-2,TRBV18,16,CASSPGTGTSGDGYTF
.,TRBJ1-1,TRBV28,11,CASNPGTEAFF
TRBD1,.,TRBV2,14,CASSGQGATYEQYF
.,TRBJ2-4,TRBV5-4,16,CASSKKGDLAKNIQYF
.,TRBJ2-2,TRBV10-3,12,CAIRTTPGELFF
TRBD2,TRBJ2-5,TRBV18,16,CASSPGAGDHQETQYF
.,TRBJ1-4,TRBV6-5,15,CASSYTGKGGEKLFF
.,TRBJ2-2,TRBV21-1,14,CASSNVVNTGELFF
.,TRBJ1-4,TRBV19,15,CASSIDGPPNEKLFF
TRBD2,TRBJ2-3,TRBV5-8,13,CASSPRGADTQYF
.,TRBJ1-1,TRBV4-1,18,CASSQDPTRGGKNTEAFF
TRBD2,TRBJ2-2,TRBV5-1,15,CASSWTSGIAGELFF